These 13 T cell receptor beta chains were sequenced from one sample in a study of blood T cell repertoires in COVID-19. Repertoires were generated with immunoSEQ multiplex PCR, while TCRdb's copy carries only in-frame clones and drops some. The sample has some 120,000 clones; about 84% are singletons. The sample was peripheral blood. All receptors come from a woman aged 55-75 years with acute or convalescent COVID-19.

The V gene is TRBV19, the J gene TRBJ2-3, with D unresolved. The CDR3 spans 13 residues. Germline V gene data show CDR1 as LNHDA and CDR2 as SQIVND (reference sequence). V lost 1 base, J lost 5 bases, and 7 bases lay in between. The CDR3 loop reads CASSIVEEDTQYF. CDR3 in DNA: TGTGCCAGTAGTATAGTAGAAGAAGATACGCAGTATTTT.

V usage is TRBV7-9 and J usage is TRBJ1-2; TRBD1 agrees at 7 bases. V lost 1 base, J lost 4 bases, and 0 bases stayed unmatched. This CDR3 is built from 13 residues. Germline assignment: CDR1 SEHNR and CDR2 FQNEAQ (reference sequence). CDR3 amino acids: CASSLEGAYGYTF. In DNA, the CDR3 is TGTGCCAGCAGCTTAGAGGGGGCCTATGGCTACACCTTC.

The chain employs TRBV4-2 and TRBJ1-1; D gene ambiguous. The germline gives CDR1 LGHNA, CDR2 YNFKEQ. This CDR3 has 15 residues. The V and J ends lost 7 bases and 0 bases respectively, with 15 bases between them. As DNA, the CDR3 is TGTGCCAGCATGCCTGCGGTAATGATGAACACTGAAGCTTTCTTT. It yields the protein CASMPAVMMNTEAFF.

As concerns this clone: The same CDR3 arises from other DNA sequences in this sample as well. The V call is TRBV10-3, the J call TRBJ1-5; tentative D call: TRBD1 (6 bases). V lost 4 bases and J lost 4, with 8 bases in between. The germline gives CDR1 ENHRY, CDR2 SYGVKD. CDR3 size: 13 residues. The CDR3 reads CAISVGGNQPQHF. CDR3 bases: TGTGCCATCAGTGTAGGGGGTAATCAGCCCCAGCATTTT.

CDR3 region: CASRRAGGPASTDTQYF. CDR3 nucleotides: TGTGCCAGCAGGCGCGCGGGGGGACCAGCTAGCACAGATACGCAGTATTTT. The chain carries TRBV3-1 (or the pseudogene TRBV3-2) and TRBJ2-3; 8 nucleotides agree with TRBD2. Germline CDR1 reads LGHDT; CDR2 reads YNNKEL (reference sequence). The ends lost 6 bases at V and 0 bases at J; junction bases unmatched: 11. There are 17 residues in the CDR3.

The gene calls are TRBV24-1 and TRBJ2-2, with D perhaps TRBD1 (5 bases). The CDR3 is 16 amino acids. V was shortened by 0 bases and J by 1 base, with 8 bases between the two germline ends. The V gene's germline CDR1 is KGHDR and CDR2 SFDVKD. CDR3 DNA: TGTGCCACCAGTGATTTGGCCAGGGAGAACACCGGGGAGCTGTTTTTT. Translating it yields CATSDLARENTGELFF.

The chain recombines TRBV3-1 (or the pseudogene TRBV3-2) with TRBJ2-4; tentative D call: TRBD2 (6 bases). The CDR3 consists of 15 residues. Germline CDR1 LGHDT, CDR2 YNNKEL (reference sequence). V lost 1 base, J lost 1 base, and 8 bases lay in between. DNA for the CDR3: TGTGCCAGCAGCCAAGGGGAGGTGGCCAAAAACATTCAGTACTTC. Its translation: CASSQGEVAKNIQYF.

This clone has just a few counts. The CDR3 region has the DNA TGTGCCAGCAGCTCGCAGGGTATTCGCGGCTACACCTTC. Translated, it gives CASSSQGIRGYTF. The chain employs TRBV7-3 and TRBJ1-2; TRBD1 is a possible D gene (5 bases). V was trimmed by 4 bases and J by 8 bases, leaving 14 bases between them. Germline values: CDR1 SGHTA, CDR2 FQGTGA. The CDR3 loop spans 13 amino acids.

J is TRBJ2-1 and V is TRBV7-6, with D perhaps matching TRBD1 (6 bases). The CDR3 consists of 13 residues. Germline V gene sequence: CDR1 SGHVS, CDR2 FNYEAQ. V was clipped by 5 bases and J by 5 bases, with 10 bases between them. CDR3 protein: CASSLDRDNEQFF. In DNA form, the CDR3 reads TGTGCCAGCAGCCTGGACAGAGACAATGAGCAGTTCTTC. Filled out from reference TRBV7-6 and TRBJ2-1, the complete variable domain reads GAGVSQSPRYKVTKRGQDVALRCDPISGHVSLYWYRQALGQGPEFLTYFNYEAQQDKSGLPNDRFSAERPEGSISTLTIQRTEQRDSAMYRCASSLDRDNEQFFGPGTRLTVL.

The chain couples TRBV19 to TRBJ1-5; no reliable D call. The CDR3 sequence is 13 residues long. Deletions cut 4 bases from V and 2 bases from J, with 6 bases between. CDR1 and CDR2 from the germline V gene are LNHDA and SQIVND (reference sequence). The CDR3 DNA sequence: TGTGCCAGTAGTAGGGGAGGCAATCAGCCCCAGCATTTT. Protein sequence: CASSRGGNQPQHF.

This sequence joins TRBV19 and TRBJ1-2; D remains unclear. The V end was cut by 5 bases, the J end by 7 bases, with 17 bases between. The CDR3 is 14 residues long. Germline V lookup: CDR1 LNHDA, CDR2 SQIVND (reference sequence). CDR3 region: CASSSATGLGGYTF. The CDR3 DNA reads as TGTGCCAGTAGTTCCGCGACGGGTCTGGGTGGCTACACCTTC.

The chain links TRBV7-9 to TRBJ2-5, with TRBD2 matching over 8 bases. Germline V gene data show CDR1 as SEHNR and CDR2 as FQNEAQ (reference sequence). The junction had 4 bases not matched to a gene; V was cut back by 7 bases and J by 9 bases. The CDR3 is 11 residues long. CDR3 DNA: TGTGCCAGCACGCTCGGGGGGGCCCAGTACTTC. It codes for CASTLGGAQYF.

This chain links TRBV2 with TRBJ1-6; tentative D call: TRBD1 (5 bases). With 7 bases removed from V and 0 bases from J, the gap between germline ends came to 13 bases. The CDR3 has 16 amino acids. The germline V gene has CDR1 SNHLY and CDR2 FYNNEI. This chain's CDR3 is CASTPNRISYNSPLHF. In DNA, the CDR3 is TGTGCCAGCACTCCTAACAGGATCTCCTATAATTCACCCCTCCACTTT.